This T cell receptor beta chain is drawn from a study of CD8 T cells in Susac syndrome. Germline V gives CDR1 SQVTM, CDR2 ANQGSEA. There are 11 residues in the CDR3. Trimming took off 7 bases at V and 4 bases at J, with 8 bases between the two ends. Random-hexamer reverse transcription was applied to roughly 0.45 to 1 ug RNA. Coverage of TCR beta CDR3 amplification by immunoSEQ multiplex PCR extended to 54 Vbeta and 13 Jbeta. In TCRdb, the immunoSEQ multiplex PCR reads were re-called with MiXCR into one record per CDR3 protein. The data contain about 120,000 distinct CDR3 sequences, 94% of them singletons.

This chain uses TRBV29-1 with TRBJ1-3; D unresolved. The material sequenced was CD4+ T cells from PBMCs. The TCR was taken from a human donor in good health. The CDR3: CSAVMGNTIYF. CDR3 nucleotides: TGCAGCGCTGTGATGGGAAACACCATATATTTT.